Below, 21 T cell receptor beta chains from the same sample are listed, as sequenced in a study of T cell repertoires in cytomegalovirus infection. TCRdb independently ran MiXCR on the reads; one entry per CDR3 protein. The data contain about 500,000 distinct CDR3 sequences, about 33% of them singletons. Antigens of these TCRs are unknown. The source was cultured PBMCs, collected from culture after CMV antigen stimulation. The origin of the receptors is a human donor in good health (CMV status not recorded). Some clones in this sample may be carry-over from other donors' samples.

This clonotype was seen a handful of times. The V call is TRBV7-6, the J call TRBJ2-3; 14 nucleotides line up with TRBD2. V trimming: 5 bases; J trimming: 5 bases; junction bases outside the gene matches: 12. The CDR3 has 18 residues. The germline V gene has CDR1 SGHVS and CDR2 FNYEAQ. The chain's CDR3 is CASSPWTSGRPGQDTQYF. For the CDR3, the DNA is TGTGCCAGCAGCCCGTGGACTAGCGGGAGGCCGGGACAAGATACGCAGTATTTT.

This clonotype was recorded a few times. This chain joins TRBV6-5 and TRBJ1-2, with D uncertain. CDR1 and CDR2 from the germline V gene are MNHEY and SVGAGI. Trimming removed 2 bases at V and 5 bases at J, with 6 bases between. This CDR3 contains 12 residues. CDR3 loop: CASSYGGYGYTF. Here the CDR3 DNA reads TGTGCCAGCAGTTACGGAGGTTATGGCTACACCTTC.

The J gene is TRBJ2-5, the V gene TRBV7-2; 7 bases match TRBD1. CDR1 and CDR2 (germline): SGHTA, FQGNSA. J was trimmed by 4 bases and V by 1 base; bases with no gene match: 6. The CDR3 totals 15 residues. CDR3 nucleotides: TGTGCCAGCAGCTTAGGACAGGGTGGAAGAGAGACCCAGTACTTC. It specifies CASSLGQGGRETQYF.

The gene calls are TRBV7-2 and TRBJ2-5, with 7 bases aligning to TRBD2. J lost 5 bases, V lost 0 bases, and 6 bases had no gene match. In germline, CDR1 is SGHTA, CDR2 FQGNSA. This CDR3 has 15 residues. Written as DNA, the CDR3 is TGTGCCAGCAGCTTAGCGCGGGAGAGGTCGGAGACCCAGTACTTC. Its protein is CASSLARERSETQYF.

V is TRBV6-5 and J is TRBJ1-5; 12 bases are shared with TRBD1. The V gene end was trimmed by 5 bases and the J gene end by 6 bases; junction bases not matched to a gene: 5. The length of the CDR3 is 15 residues. Looked up from germline, CDR1 is MNHEY and CDR2 is SVGAGI. The CDR3 DNA sequence: TGTGCCAGCAGTGGGGACAGGGGGCTCGGTCAGCCCCAGCATTTT. It specifies CASSGDRGLGQPQHF.

The chain joins TRBV4-3 to TRBJ2-1; 15 bases align to TRBD2. Germline V CDR1 and CDR2: LGHNA, YSLEER. This CDR3 spans 17 amino acids. Trimming at V came to 0 bases and at J to 6 bases, leaving 3 bases not matched to a gene. CDR3 bases: TGCGCCAGCAGCCAAGATCGGACTAGCGGGAGGGCCAATGAGCAGTTCTTC. Encoded protein: CASSQDRTSGRANEQFF.

This clonotype occurred a few times. The rearrangement links TRBV10-3 to TRBJ2-3, with 9 bases identical to TRBD2. CDR1 and CDR2 (germline): ENHRY, SYGVKD. This CDR3 contains 16 residues. After removal of 1 base from V and 4 bases from J, the junction contained 6 bases not matched to a gene. In nucleotides, the CDR3 is TGTGCCATCAGTGAGTATAGCGGGAGCGGGGCAGATACGCAGTATTTT. Translated, it gives CAISEYSGSGADTQYF.

This clonotype was picked up a small number of times. The chain carries TRBV7-2 and TRBJ2-7, with D perhaps assigned TRBD1 or TRBD2 (5 bases each). The germline gives CDR1 SGHTA, CDR2 FQGNSA. The CDR3 totals 12 residues. V lost 2 bases and J lost 9, with 11 bases in between. CDR3 sequence reads: CASSLWGSGQYF. As DNA, the CDR3 is TGTGCCAGCAGCTTATGGGGGTCCGGGCAGTACTTC.

This clonotype was seen ten or more times. The V gene is TRBV7-2, the J gene TRBJ2-2; unclear D gene. The CDR3 covers 13 residues. With 0 bases removed from V and 4 bases from J, the gap between germline ends came to 3 bases. Per the germline V gene, CDR1 is SGHTA and CDR2 is FQGNSA. CDR3 residues: CASSLAPTGELFF. The CDR3 bases are TGTGCCAGCAGCTTAGCCCCCACCGGGGAGCTGTTTTTT.

This clonotype was observed a handful of times. The rearrangement joins TRBV10-3 to TRBJ2-5; 7 bases are shared with TRBD2. J lost 3 bases, V lost 3 bases, and 7 bases had no gene match. Germline V gene sequence: CDR1 ENHRY, CDR2 SYGVKD. This CDR3 is built from 15 residues. The CDR3 loop is CAISDGGSGKETQYF. CDR3 in DNA: TGTGCCATCAGTGATGGCGGGAGTGGTAAAGAGACCCAGTACTTC.

DNA for the CDR3: TGCGCCAGCAGCCGCCGACAGGGGTTCAATCAGCCCCAGCATTTT. Its protein is CASSRRQGFNQPQHF. The chain links TRBV4-1 to TRBJ1-5, with 8 bases that match TRBD1. Germline CDR1 and CDR2: MGHRA and YSYEKL. V lost 4 bases, J lost 3 bases, and 5 bases stayed unmatched. The CDR3 totals 15 residues.

In this sample, this clonotype turned up many times. V and J are TRBV28 and TRBJ2-3; 11 bases align to TRBD2. The germline gives CDR1 MDHEN, CDR2 SYDVKM. The ends lost 4 bases at V and 4 bases at J; junction bases unmatched: 13. This CDR3 has 18 residues. In DNA form, the CDR3 reads TGTGCCAGCAGTTACCCATTTTTACTAGCGGGAGAGCCAGATACGCAGTATTTT. Protein: CASSYPFLLAGEPDTQYF.

This clonotype occurred a few times. The rearrangement joins TRBV7-2 to TRBJ2-2; no definite D call. The germline V gene has CDR1 SGHTA and CDR2 FQGNSA. With 5 bases removed from V and 4 bases from J, the gap between germline ends came to 8 bases. The CDR3 spans 13 residues. The CDR3 reads CASSPRITGELFF. CDR3 nucleotide sequence: TGTGCCAGCAGCCCTAGGATCACCGGGGAGCTGTTTTTT. The full variable domain, rest sourced from reference TRBV7-2 and TRBJ2-2, is GAGVSQSPSNKVTEKGKDVELRCDPISGHTALYWYRQSLGQGLEFLIYFQGNSAPDKSGLPSDRFSAERTGGSVSTLTIQRTQQEDSAVYLCASSPRITGELFFGEGSRLTVL.

This rearrangement joins TRBV4-1 to TRBJ2-2; perhaps TRBD2 as D (6 bases). The CDR3 sequence is 19 residues long. Trimming took off 3 bases at V and 3 bases at J, with 23 bases between the two ends. Germline V gene sequence: CDR1 MGHRA, CDR2 YSYEKL. The CDR3 DNA is TGCGCCAGCAGCCACTTAGGTGGGCTAGCGCAAACGCACACCGGGGAGCTGTTTTTT. This sequence encodes CASSHLGGLAQTHTGELFF.

J is TRBJ2-1 and V is TRBV19; no definite D call. Trimming pared 3 bases from V and 8 bases from J, leaving 14 bases between. This CDR3 comprises 14 residues. Germline V gives CDR1 LNHDA, CDR2 SQIVND (reference sequence). The CDR3 sequence: CASSILSLGDEQFF. The CDR3 DNA reads TGTGCCAGTAGTATTCTGAGTTTAGGCGATGAGCAGTTCTTC.

V and J are TRBV7-2 and TRBJ2-7; D ambiguous. V was pared by 1 base and J by 9 bases, with 13 bases between. Germline CDR1 reads SGHTA; CDR2 reads FQGNSA. The CDR3 sequence is 13 residues long. The CDR3: CASSLDLDRRQYV. CDR3 DNA: TGTGCCAGCAGCTTAGACCTTGATAGGCGGCAGTACGTC.

V gene TRBV6-5 combines with J gene TRBJ1-6, with TRBD1 identical over 9 bases. The CDR3 covers 16 residues. After removal of 4 bases from V and 6 bases from J, the junction contained 7 bases not matched to a gene. CDR1 and CDR2 (germline): MNHEY, SVGAGI. Written as DNA, the CDR3 is TGTGCCAGCAGTTTCACAGGGGGCGCCGGTAATTCACCCCTCCACTTT. It encodes CASSFTGGAGNSPLHF.

The CDR3 DNA reads as TGTGCCACCAGTGACACCAATGAGAGGGGGACCCAGTACTTC. Its protein is CATSDTNERGTQYF. The J gene is TRBJ2-5, the V gene TRBV24-1; either TRBD1 or TRBD2 may fit D (5 bases each). The CDR3 extends over 14 amino acids. Per germline, CDR1 KGHDR and CDR2 SFDVKD. The ends were cut back, 4 bases at V and 7 bases at J, with 15 bases in the middle.

The table lists this clonotype with a few counts. CDR3 residues: CASSQDLVGQGHRTHQFF. The CDR3 region has the DNA TGCGCCAGCAGCCAAGATTTAGTAGGACAGGGACACCGCACCCATCAGTTCTTC. The rearrangement links TRBV4-1 to TRBJ2-1; 8 positions match TRBD1. V trimming: 0 bases; J trimming: 13 bases; junction bases outside the gene matches: 20. This CDR3 spans 18 amino acids. Germline CDR1 reads MGHRA; CDR2 reads YSYEKL.

The chain combines TRBV6-6 with TRBJ2-2, with D perhaps TRBD2 (5 bases). Germline CDR1 and CDR2: MNHNY and SVGAGI (reference sequence). The CDR3 runs to 15 residues. V shed 6 bases and J shed 7 bases, with 18 bases lying between them. CDR3 region: CASSPRGSTGGELFF. Here the CDR3 DNA reads TGTGCCAGCAGCCCCCGGGGTAGCACGGGCGGGGAGCTGTTTTTT.

V and J are TRBV12-5 and TRBJ1-5; the D is unclear. Germline V gives CDR1 LGHNT, CDR2 FRNRAP. The CDR3 covers 13 residues. V was clipped by 0 bases and J by 5 bases, with 5 bases between them. The CDR3 coding sequence is TGTGCTAGTGGTTTGGTACGGGATCAGCCCCAGCATTTT. As protein: CASGLVRDQPQHF.